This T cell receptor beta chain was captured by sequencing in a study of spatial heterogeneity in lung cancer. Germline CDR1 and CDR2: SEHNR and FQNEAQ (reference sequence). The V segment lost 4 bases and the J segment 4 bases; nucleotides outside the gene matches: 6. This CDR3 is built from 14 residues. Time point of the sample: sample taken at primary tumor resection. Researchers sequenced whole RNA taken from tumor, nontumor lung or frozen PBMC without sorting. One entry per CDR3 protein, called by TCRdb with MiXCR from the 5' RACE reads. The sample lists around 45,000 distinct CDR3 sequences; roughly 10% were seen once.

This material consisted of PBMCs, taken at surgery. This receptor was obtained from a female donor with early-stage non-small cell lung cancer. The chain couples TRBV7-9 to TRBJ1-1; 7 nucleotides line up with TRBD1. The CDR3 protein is CASSSSGGATEAFF. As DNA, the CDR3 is TGTGCCAGCAGCTCTTCAGGGGGAGCCACTGAAGCTTTCTTT. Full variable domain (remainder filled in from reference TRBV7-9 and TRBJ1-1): DTGVSQNPRHKITKRGQNVTFRCDPISEHNRLYWYRQTLGQGPEFLTYFQNEAQLEKSRLLSDRFSAERPKGSFSTLEIQRTEQGDSAMYLCASSSSGGATEAFFGQGTRLTVV.